This T cell receptor beta chain was retrieved from a study of T cell changes during pregnancy in multiple sclerosis. Sequencing was performed with immunoSEQ multiplex PCR; in TCRdb, only in-frame clones are kept and a portion is missing. The repertoire consists of 30,000 to 40,000 clones, with about 90% occurring once and the leading ten covering approximately 0.52%. V was clipped by 1 base and J by 6 bases, with 12 bases between them. The CDR3 runs to 15 residues. Germline V gives CDR1 SEHNR, CDR2 FQNEAQ (reference sequence). This sequence originates from a female donor with multiple sclerosis, enrolled in a pregnancy study. The genes are TRBV7-9 and TRBJ1-4; no reliable D call. The sample was CD4+ T cells from peripheral blood mononuclear cells, taken in the second trimester of pregnancy. The CDR3 DNA reads TGTGCCAGCAGCTTAGATGGCAGGACTGATGAAAAACTGTTTTTT. Protein sequence: CASSLDGRTDEKLFF.